A single sample gave rise to the 10 T cell receptor beta chains below, sequenced in a study of blood T cell repertoires in COVID-19. Using immunoSEQ multiplex PCR, the repertoire was profiled, and TCRdb retains in-frame clones only, with some absent. The sample records around 74,000 clones, about 90% being singletons. Sequencing was carried out using peripheral blood. These TCRs come from a man aged 45-65 years with active COVID-19.

The genes are TRBV5-1 and TRBJ2-1, with TRBD2 matching over 14 bases. The CDR3 contains 17 residues. Germline V gives CDR1 SGHRS, CDR2 YFSETQ. The V and J ends lost 3 bases and 5 bases, in that order; junction bases with no gene match: 7. CDR3 in amino acids: CASSSGLAGEGDNEQFF. CDR3 nucleotides: TGCGCCAGCAGCTCGGGACTAGCGGGAGAGGGCGACAATGAGCAGTTCTTC.

This chain connects TRBV11-2 to TRBJ2-3; TRBD1 is a possible D gene (6 bases). The V gene's germline CDR1 is SGHAT and CDR2 FQNNGV. Between the trimmed V and J ends, which lost 0 bases and 2 bases, there was a span of 15 bases. This CDR3 is built from 17 residues. CDR3 sequence reads: CASSLDRSWGLTDTQYF. CDR3 coding DNA: TGTGCCAGCAGCTTAGATCGTTCCTGGGGGCTCACAGATACGCAGTATTTT.

The chain combines TRBV4-1 with TRBJ1-2; TRBD1 aligns across 9 bases. Germline V CDR1 and CDR2: MGHRA, YSYEKL. The trim removed 1 base at V and 4 bases at J, leaving 4 bases unmatched. The CDR3 loop spans 15 amino acids. The chain's CDR3 is CASSQGSTGGYGYTF. CDR3 nucleotides: TGCGCCAGCAGCCAAGGCTCGACAGGGGGCTATGGCTACACCTTC.

The chain has TRBV6-6 and TRBJ2-1; 9 bases align to TRBD1. V lost 2 bases and J lost 5; bases outside the gene matches: 4. The CDR3 is 15 amino acids. The germline V gene has CDR1 MNHNY and CDR2 SVGAGI (reference sequence). The CDR3 DNA sequence: TGTGCCAGCAGTTACCGGGACAGGGCAAACAATGAGCAGTTCTTC. It yields the protein CASSYRDRANNEQFF.

The sample holds one count of this clone. The V and J genes are TRBV27 and TRBJ1-4; maybe TRBD1 (5 bases). V was trimmed by 5 bases and J by 8 bases, leaving 21 bases between them. The length of the CDR3 is 16 residues. Germline CDR1 and CDR2: MNHEY and SMNVEV (reference sequence). The CDR3 sequence: CASSPLGGGPGEKLFF. The CDR3 DNA is TGTGCCAGCAGTCCGCTGGGGGGAGGGCCTGGGGAAAAACTGTTTTTT.

A remark on this clone: The germline gene is not matched at one end of the junction; a read error may be the cause. V and J are TRBV7-3 and TRBJ2-1; a weak D match, TRBD2 (6 bases). The CDR3 extends over 16 amino acids. Germline CDR1 is SGHTA and CDR2 is FQGTGA. As DNA, the CDR3 is TGTGCCAGCAGCGTAACCGGGACTTGGCCCTACAATGAGCAGTTCTTC. Amino acids: CASSVTGTWPYNEQFF. Together with reference TRBV7-3 and TRBJ2-1, the CDR3 gives the full variable domain: GAGVSQTPSNKVTEKGKYVELRCDPISGHTALYWYRQSLGQGPEFLIYFQGTGAADDSGLPNDRFFAVRPEGSVSTLKIQRTERGDSAVYLCASSVTGTWPYNEQFFGPGTRLTVL.

J is TRBJ2-7 and V is TRBV2, with a tentative D call TRBD1 (5 bases). The CDR3 covers 12 residues. Germline CDR1 reads SNHLY; CDR2 reads FYNNEI. V gave up 8 bases and J gave up 2 bases, with 10 bases separating them. CDR3 amino acids: CASSQGPYEQYF. In DNA, the CDR3 is TGTGCCAGCTCGCAGGGTCCCTACGAGCAGTACTTC.

J is TRBJ2-3 and V is TRBV3-1 (or the pseudogene TRBV3-2); 10 bases line up with TRBD2. V lost 1 base and J lost 6; bases outside the gene matches: 7. In germline, CDR1 is LGHDT, CDR2 YNNKEL (reference sequence). This CDR3 contains 16 residues. For the CDR3, the DNA is TGTGCCAGCAGCCAAGGGCTAGCGGGGGTTGCGGATACGCAGTATTTT. Its protein is CASSQGLAGVADTQYF.

As DNA, the CDR3 is TGTGCCAGCAGCCCCGGACAGGGTCGGGAGCAGTACTTC. Its protein is CASSPGQGREQYF. The chain employs TRBV14 and TRBJ2-7; the match to TRBD1 covers 8 bases. This CDR3 region has 13 residues. CDR1 is SGHDN, CDR2 FVKESK, per germline. With 4 bases clipped from V and 7 bases from J, the junction kept 6 bases outside the gene matches.

This chain's CDR3 is CASSPGLVGTGELFF. CDR3 in DNA: TGTGCCAGCAGCCCAGGACTAGTAGGCACCGGGGAGCTGTTTTTT. The rearrangement joins TRBV7-3 to TRBJ2-2; 7 nucleotides align to TRBD2. The germline CDR1 and CDR2 sequences are SGHTA and FQGTGA. The CDR3 has 15 residues. With V trimmed by 5 bases and J by 4 bases, 7 bases remained unmatched.